This T cell receptor (beta chain) was captured in a study of T-cell reconstitution after alpha-beta-depleted transplantation in children. This CDR3 is 15 amino acids long. Trimming took off 0 bases at V and 1 base at J, with 8 bases between the two ends. Germline CDR1 SGHVS, CDR2 FQNEAQ. This sample's TCRbeta library carried unique molecular identifier barcodes. TCRdb processed the PCR reads anew with MiXCR; each CDR3 protein has one entry. The sample contains some 640,000 distinct CDR3 sequences, around 16% of which appear only once. This receptor was identified in a human donor who donated a stem cell graft to a child with acute myeloid leukemia. The source material was PBMCs from the stem cell graft donor, sampled from the stem cell graft. The chain joins TRBV7-8 to TRBJ2-3; the D is unclear. CDR3 DNA sequence: TGTGCCAGCAGCTTAGCTCGACTGGGCACAGATACGCAGTATTTT. Translating it yields CASSLARLGTDTQYF.